The 32 T cell receptor beta chains given below trace back to one sample, sequenced in a study of blood T cell repertoires in COVID-19. The protocol was immunoSEQ multiplex PCR, while the TCRdb copy is restricted to in-frame clones and leaves out a portion. The table lists roughly 360,000 clones, roughly four fifths of them singletons. Material for sequencing was PBMCs or T cells enriched from blood (not recorded which). Every receptor here comes from a woman aged 45-65 years who had recovered from COVID-19.

The chain employs TRBV27 and TRBJ2-7, with 9 bases that match TRBD1. Germline loops: CDR1 MNHEY, CDR2 SMNVEV (reference sequence). The CDR3 totals 15 residues. V shed 4 bases and J 2 bases; nucleotides not matched to a gene: 6. The CDR3 is CASSSPRQGAYEQYF. In DNA, the CDR3 is TGTGCCAGCAGTTCCCCCAGACAGGGGGCCTACGAGCAGTACTTC.

The CDR3 protein is CASSSQGLTEAFF. The DNA of the CDR3 is TGTGCCAGCAGTTCCCAGGGGCTCACTGAAGCTTTCTTT. J is TRBJ1-1 and V is TRBV2; TRBD1 is a possible D gene (6 bases). Looked up from germline, CDR1 is SNHLY and CDR2 is FYNNEI. The CDR3 totals 13 residues. V shed 5 bases and J shed 4 bases, with 11 bases lying between them.

This chain uses TRBV5-8 with TRBJ2-7; D is unclear. In germline, CDR1 is SGHTS, CDR2 YDEGEE. V was pared by 1 base and J by 0 bases, with 8 bases between. The length of the CDR3 is 14 residues. The CDR3 reads CASSLSTASYEQYF. CDR3 in DNA: TGTGCCAGCAGCTTGTCAACAGCCTCCTACGAGCAGTACTTC.

The CDR3 nucleotides are TGTGCCAGCAGCCTCTCCCCTGGCAGGGCTAACTATGGCTACACCTTC. Translating it yields CASSLSPGRANYGYTF. The chain has TRBV7-2 and TRBJ1-2; D might be TRBD1 (5 bases). V lost 5 bases and J 0 bases, leaving 16 bases between the germline ends. Germline loops: CDR1 SGHTA, CDR2 FQGNSA. This CDR3 has 16 amino acids.

J is TRBJ2-2 and V is TRBV7-3; 7 nucleotides agree with TRBD2. V shed 3 bases, J shed 4 bases, and the junction held 5 bases outside the gene matches. Germline V gene lookup returns CDR1 SGHTA and CDR2 FQGTGA. The CDR3 has 15 amino acids. The CDR3: CASSLGGEGTGELFF. The CDR3 DNA reads as TGTGCCAGCAGCTTGGGCGGGGAGGGCACCGGGGAGCTGTTTTTT.

This chain links TRBV7-2 with TRBJ1-2; 9 bases are shared with TRBD1. CDR1 is SGHTA and CDR2 is FQGNSA in the germline V gene. The CDR3 sequence is 15 residues long. Trimming removed 5 bases from V and 6 bases from J; junction bases left unmatched: 10. CDR3 in DNA: TGTGCCAGCAGCCGTGCCCTGACAGGGGGGAATGGCTACACCTTC. Translating gives CASSRALTGGNGYTF.

The chain carries TRBV28 and TRBJ1-2; TRBD1 aligns across 8 bases. The CDR3 loop spans 14 amino acids. Trimming took 1 base from V and 4 from J; bases not matched to a gene: 2. CDR1 is MDHEN, CDR2 SYDVKM, per germline. DNA for the CDR3: TGTGCCAGCAGTTTATCAGGGGGCGCCTATGGCTACACCTTC. Translation gives CASSLSGGAYGYTF.

The chain uses TRBV7-9 and TRBJ2-3, with D perhaps matching TRBD2 (6 bases). This CDR3 is 16 amino acids long. With 0 bases removed from V and 2 bases from J, the gap between germline ends came to 12 bases. Germline CDR1 is SEHNR and CDR2 is FQNEAQ (reference sequence). CDR3 in amino acids: CASSLARGGYTDTQYF. The CDR3 nucleotides are TGTGCCAGCAGCTTAGCGCGGGGCGGATACACAGATACGCAGTATTTT.

A few counts support this clone. The chain employs TRBV12-5 and TRBJ2-1, with a tentative D call TRBD2 (6 bases). Germline-derived CDR1 and CDR2 are LGHNT and FRNRAP. V lost 5 bases, J lost 10 bases, and 6 bases lay in between. This CDR3 region has 10 residues. The CDR3 loop reads CASGAGEQFF. In DNA form, the CDR3 reads TGTGCTAGTGGTGCGGGGGAGCAGTTCTTC.

The chain combines TRBV21-1 with TRBJ2-7; TRBD1 was called by the table and not checked on the DNA. TRBV21-1 is given as a pseudogene. The CDR3 runs to 20 residues. The CDR3, as DNA: TGTGCCAGCAGCAAACTCGTGGGGGACAGGGGTCGCGATGTTGTCTACGAGCAGTACTTC. Its translation: CASSKLVGDRGRDVVYEQYF.

The J gene is TRBJ2-7, the V gene TRBV5-1; 8 positions agree with TRBD1. V lost 0 bases to trimming and J lost 7 bases; unmatched junction nucleotides: 12. The CDR3 spans 16 residues. Germline V lookup: CDR1 SGHRS, CDR2 YFSETQ. In DNA, the CDR3 is TGCGCCAGCAGCTTGGCCGGGCAGGGGGCCGCGGGGGAGCAGTACTTC. It yields the protein CASSLAGQGAAGEQYF. Combining the CDR3 with reference TRBV5-1 and TRBJ2-7 gives the whole variable domain KAGVTQTPRYLIKTRGQQVTLSCSPISGHRSVSWYQQTPGQGLQFLFEYFSETQRNKGNFPGRFSGRQFSNSRSEMNVSTLELGDSALYLCASSLAGQGAAGEQYFGPGTRLTVT.

The chain combines TRBV9 with TRBJ2-1; 8 nucleotides agree with TRBD2. Per germline, CDR1 SGDLS and CDR2 YYNGEE. This CDR3 spans 15 amino acids. The J segment lost 4 bases and the V segment lost 4 bases, leaving 7 bases of the junction unmatched. The CDR3 loop is CASSMGLGGYNEQFF. The CDR3 bases are TGTGCCAGCAGCATGGGACTAGGGGGATACAATGAGCAGTTCTTC.

This clone was detected a few times. This sequence joins TRBV25-1 and TRBJ1-2, with 7 bases identical to TRBD1. Per germline, CDR1 MGHDK and CDR2 SYGVNS. This CDR3 spans 12 amino acids. V trimming: 8 bases; J trimming: 2 bases; junction bases outside the gene matches: 2. For the CDR3, the DNA is TGTGCCAGCCGGGACAGAAACTATGGCTACACCTTC. Translation gives CASRDRNYGYTF.

The chain is built from TRBV2 and TRBJ1-1; D may be TRBD1 (6 bases). V was clipped by 5 bases and J by 5 bases, with 18 bases between them. This CDR3 spans 15 amino acids. CDR1 and CDR2 from the germline V gene are SNHLY and FYNNEI. CDR3 nucleotide sequence: TGTGCCAGCAGTTGGGACAAAGCTAGGGGGACTGAAGCTTTCTTT. Its protein is CASSWDKARGTEAFF.

V usage is TRBV7-9 and J usage is TRBJ1-6; D is ambiguous. This CDR3 spans 15 amino acids. V dropped 4 bases and J dropped 0 bases, with 7 bases sitting between them. Germline V gene data show CDR1 as SEHNR and CDR2 as FQNEAQ (reference sequence). The CDR3 loop is CASSSLSSYNSPLHF. The CDR3, as DNA: TGTGCCAGCAGCTCCCTAAGCTCCTATAATTCACCCCTCCACTTT. The full variable domain, in which reference TRBV7-9 and TRBJ1-6 provide the parts outside the CDR3, is DTGVSQNPRHKITKRGQNVTFRCDPISEHNRLYWYRQTLGQGPEFLTYFQNEAQLEKSRLLSDRFSAERPKGSFSTLEIQRTEQGDSAMYLCASSSLSSYNSPLHFGNGTRLTVT.

CDR3 amino acids: CASSPQGSGNTIYF. The CDR3 DNA sequence: TGTGCCAGCAGCCCACAGGGTTCTGGAAACACCATATATTTT. The chain uses TRBV14 and TRBJ1-3; D is possibly TRBD1 (6 bases). Germline V CDR1 and CDR2: SGHDN, FVKESK. The CDR3 has 14 amino acids. The ends were cut back, 4 bases at V and 1 base at J, with 8 bases in the middle.

CDR3 nucleotides: TGCGCCAGCAGACTAGTGACAGGGAACCACTACGAGCAGTACTTC. Translated, it gives CASRLVTGNHYEQYF. The chain couples TRBV5-1 to TRBJ2-7, with 7 bases aligning to TRBD1. The CDR3 contains 15 residues. Germline CDR1 reads SGHRS; CDR2 reads YFSETQ. The ends lost 5 bases at V and 3 bases at J; junction bases unmatched: 11.

The chain recombines TRBV11-3 with TRBJ2-3; TRBD1 aligns across 8 bases. This CDR3 spans 16 amino acids. Per the germline V gene, CDR1 is SGHNT and CDR2 is YENEEA. The trim removed 5 bases at V and 1 base at J, leaving 8 bases unmatched. CDR3 DNA sequence: TGTGCCAGCAGCGCTGGGACAGGCAAGGGCACAGATACGCAGTATTTT. The encoded protein is CASSAGTGKGTDTQYF.

CDR3 sequence (DNA): TGTGCCAGCAGCTTATCTACGGGGAACCATGGCTACACCTTC. Amino acid sequence: CASSLSTGNHGYTF. The chain couples TRBV7-2 to TRBJ1-2; no firm D call. From germline, CDR1 is SGHTA and CDR2 FQGNSA. V was pared by 2 bases and J by 6 bases, with 13 bases between. The CDR3 runs to 14 residues. Full variable domain (outside the CDR3, taken from reference TRBV7-2 and TRBJ1-2): GAGVSQSPSNKVTEKGKDVELRCDPISGHTALYWYRQSLGQGLEFLIYFQGNSAPDKSGLPSDRFSAERTGGSVSTLTIQRTQQEDSAVYLCASSLSTGNHGYTFGSGTRLTVV.

The genes are TRBV5-8 and TRBJ2-7; TRBD1 matches 10 bases. V lost 0 bases, J lost 4 bases, and 4 bases stayed unmatched. Germline V gene data show CDR1 as SGHTS and CDR2 as YDEGEE. This CDR3 has 15 residues. The CDR3 loop is CASSLGGQGRYEQYF. The CDR3 DNA reads as TGTGCCAGCAGCTTGGGGGGACAGGGGAGATACGAGCAGTACTTC.

The chain is built from TRBV7-9 and TRBJ1-1, with D maybe TRBD1 (6 bases). This CDR3 is 14 amino acids long. Trimming shortened V by 4 bases and J by 1 base, and 10 bases separated the two germline ends. Germline CDR1 SEHNR, CDR2 FQNEAQ (reference sequence). CDR3 sequence (DNA): TGTGCCAGCAGCTCTCGAGGGGGGAACACTGAAGCTTTCTTT. Amino acids: CASSSRGGNTEAFF.

The chain employs TRBV7-2 and TRBJ1-1, with D maybe TRBD1 (5 bases). The CDR3 loop spans 16 amino acids. Between the trimmed V and J ends, which lost 5 bases and 5 bases, there was a span of 21 bases. The germline V gene has CDR1 SGHTA and CDR2 FQGNSA. The CDR3 region is CASSPSGGPRGTEAFF. In DNA form, the CDR3 reads TGTGCCAGCAGCCCGTCGGGAGGTCCTAGGGGAACTGAAGCTTTCTTT. The whole variable domain, remainder taken from reference TRBV7-2 and TRBJ1-1, is GAGVSQSPSNKVTEKGKDVELRCDPISGHTALYWYRQSLGQGLEFLIYFQGNSAPDKSGLPSDRFSAERTGGSVSTLTIQRTQQEDSAVYLCASSPSGGPRGTEAFFGQGTRLTVV.

V and J are TRBV5-1 and TRBJ2-1; D perhaps matches TRBD1 (5 bases). CDR3 size: 13 residues. Germline assignment: CDR1 SGHRS and CDR2 YFSETQ. Trimming took off 3 bases at V and 4 bases at J, with 8 bases between the two ends. CDR3 DNA: TGCGCCAGCAGCTCGACAGATTACAATGAGCAGTTCTTC. Translation: CASSSTDYNEQFF.

V usage is TRBV5-1 and J usage is TRBJ2-5; 9 nucleotides line up with TRBD1. The CDR3 length is 14 residues. Per germline, CDR1 SGHRS and CDR2 YFSETQ. V lost 1 base, J lost 9 bases, and 7 bases stayed unmatched. The chain's CDR3 is CASSLTDRGAAQYF. CDR3 sequence (DNA): TGCGCCAGCAGCTTGACCGACAGGGGGGCTGCCCAGTACTTC.

The chain recombines TRBV7-2 with TRBJ2-1, with a tentative D call TRBD2 (6 bases). The V end was cut by 6 bases, the J end by 6 bases, with 18 bases between. The germline CDR1 and CDR2 sequences are SGHTA and FQGNSA. The CDR3 has 15 amino acids. CDR3 sequence: CASRSSGLPGNEQFF. In DNA, the CDR3 is TGTGCCAGCAGGAGCAGCGGGCTTCCCGGCAATGAGCAGTTCTTC.

This clone was recorded many times. The V and J genes are TRBV5-1 and TRBJ1-1; unclear D gene. Trimming pared 1 base from V and 5 bases from J, leaving 12 bases between. This CDR3 region has 14 residues. CDR1 and CDR2 from the germline V gene are SGHRS and YFSETQ. The CDR3 reads CASSLSWGGTEAFF. The CDR3 nucleotides are TGCGCCAGCAGCTTGTCGTGGGGAGGGACTGAAGCTTTCTTT.

This chain uses TRBV30 with TRBJ1-4; 7 bases align to TRBD1. The CDR3 sequence is 14 residues long. Germline CDR1 reads GTSNPN; CDR2 reads SVGIG (reference sequence). The J segment lost 5 bases and the V segment lost 6 bases, leaving 9 bases of the junction unmatched. CDR3 sequence reads: CACSRTGLNEKLFF. The DNA for the CDR3 is TGTGCCTGCTCCAGGACAGGCTTGAATGAAAAACTGTTTTTT.

V usage is TRBV19 and J usage is TRBJ1-6; D uncertain. The V and J ends lost 7 bases and 8 bases respectively, with 9 bases between them. The germline gives CDR1 LNHDA, CDR2 SQIVND (reference sequence). The CDR3 loop spans 12 amino acids. The CDR3 reads CASKLYDSPLHF. CDR3 nucleotides: TGTGCCAGTAAGCTCTACGATTCACCCCTCCACTTT.

This chain uses TRBV9 with TRBJ1-5; 7 bases fit TRBD1. CDR1 SGDLS and CDR2 YYNGEE come from the germline V gene. Trimming removed 3 bases from V and 4 bases from J; junction bases left unmatched: 10. The CDR3 sequence is 16 residues long. CDR3: CASSASGAGGNQPQHF. CDR3 sequence (DNA): TGTGCCAGCAGCGCAAGTGGGGCAGGGGGAAATCAGCCCCAGCATTTT.

This clone was seen more than once but under ten times. The chain recombines TRBV19 with TRBJ2-1, with 10 bases that match TRBD2. This CDR3 spans 14 amino acids. Unmatched junction bases numbered 7, after V lost 0 bases and J lost 14 bases. Germline V gene lookup returns CDR1 LNHDA and CDR2 SQIVND (reference sequence). CDR3 region: CASSIDGTSEGKFF. CDR3 DNA: TGTGCCAGTAGTATAGACGGGACTAGCGAGGGCAAGTTCTTC.

V gene TRBV19 combines with J gene TRBJ2-1; 7 positions match TRBD2. Germline lookup yields CDR1 LNHDA and CDR2 SQIVND (reference sequence). The CDR3 is 15 amino acids. J was trimmed by 2 bases and V by 4 bases; bases with no gene match: 5. CDR3 bases: TGTGCCAGTAGTACCTTGGGAGGGGCCTACAATGAGCAGTTCTTC. It translates to CASSTLGGAYNEQFF.

In nucleotides, the CDR3 is TGTGCCAGCTCGTCAAGACTCGGTGGCTACACCTTC. Amino acid sequence: CASSSRLGGYTF. The chain has TRBV18 and TRBJ1-2; D not resolved. The CDR3 consists of 12 residues. In germline, CDR1 is KGHSH, CDR2 LQKENI. Trimming cost V 6 bases and J 7 bases, with 12 bases left between them.